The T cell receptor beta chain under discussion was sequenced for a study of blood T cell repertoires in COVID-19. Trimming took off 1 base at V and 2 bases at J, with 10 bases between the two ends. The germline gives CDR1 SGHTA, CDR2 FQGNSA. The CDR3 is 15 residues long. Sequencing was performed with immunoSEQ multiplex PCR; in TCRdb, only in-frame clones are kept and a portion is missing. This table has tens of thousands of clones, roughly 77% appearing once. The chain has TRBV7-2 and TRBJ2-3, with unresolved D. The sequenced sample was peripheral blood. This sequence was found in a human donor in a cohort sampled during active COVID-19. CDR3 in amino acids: CASSLVLGITDTQYF. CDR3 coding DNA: TGTGCCAGCAGCTTAGTTCTAGGAATCACAGATACGCAGTATTTT.